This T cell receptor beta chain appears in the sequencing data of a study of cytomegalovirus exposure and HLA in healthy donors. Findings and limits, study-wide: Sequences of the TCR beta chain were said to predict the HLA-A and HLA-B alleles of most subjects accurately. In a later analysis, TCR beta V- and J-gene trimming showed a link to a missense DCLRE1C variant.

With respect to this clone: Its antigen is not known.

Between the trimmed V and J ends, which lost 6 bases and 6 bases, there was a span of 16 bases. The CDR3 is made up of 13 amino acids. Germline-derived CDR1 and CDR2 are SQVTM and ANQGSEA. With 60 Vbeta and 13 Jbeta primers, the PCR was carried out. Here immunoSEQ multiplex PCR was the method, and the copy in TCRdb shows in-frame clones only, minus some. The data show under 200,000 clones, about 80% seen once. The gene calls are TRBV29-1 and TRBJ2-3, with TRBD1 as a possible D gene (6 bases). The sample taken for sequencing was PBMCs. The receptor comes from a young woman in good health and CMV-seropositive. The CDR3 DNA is TGCAGCGTCAAACCCCCAGGGGTGGATACGCAGTATTTT. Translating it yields CSVKPPGVDTQYF.